One and the same sample provided the 2 T cell receptor beta chains below, sequenced in a study of blood T cell repertoires in COVID-19. TCRdb keeps only in-frame clones here, not all; method: immunoSEQ multiplex PCR. The sample gives approximately 150,000 clones, around 82% of which show up once; less than 20% is in the top ten. The sample was PBMCs or T cells enriched from blood (not recorded which). The source of these receptors is a man in his sixties who had recovered from COVID-19.

The CDR3 coding sequence is TGTGCCAGCAGTGAAAACAGGGATAGGAGCAATCAGCCCCAGCATTTT. Protein sequence: CASSENRDRSNQPQHF. J is TRBJ1-5 and V is TRBV6-1, with D possibly matching TRBD1 (6 bases). Germline values: CDR1 MNHNS, CDR2 SASEGT. The V gene lost 2 bases and the J gene lost 1 base, with 12 bases spanning the gap. This CDR3 has 16 residues.

The sample holds a few counts of this clone. The chain has TRBV5-6 and TRBJ2-3; weak D call: TRBD1 (6 bases). The germline CDR1 and CDR2 sequences are SGHDT and YYEEEE. The CDR3 length is 16 residues. V lost 7 bases, J lost 0 bases, and 18 bases lay in between. The CDR3, as DNA: TGTGCCAGCGTCTTCAGGGGCCTGCCTAGCACAGATACGCAGTATTTT. It is translated as CASVFRGLPSTDTQYF.